The present entry profiles one TCR beta chain with its context. Its antigen is not known. The V end lost 7 bases, the J end lost 4 bases, and 14 bases lay between the germline ends. The CDR3 has 13 amino acids. Germline assignment: CDR1 WSHSY and CDR2 SAAADI. Following autologous stem cell transplantation, relapse occurred in every patient, and exposure to brentuximab vedotin varied. TCRdb's copy holds only in-frame clones and misses some; the assay was immunoSEQ multiplex PCR. The data show 95,000 or so clones, over 80% seen once. This sample is part of a study of PD-1 blockade in classical Hodgkin lymphoma. Overall study results and limits: Individuals initiating nivolumab under 1 year after ASCT were excluded. Healthy donors were reported to have higher baseline TCR diversity than newly diagnosed patients. Prior therapy or disease activity may underlie the repertoire differences, whose causes remain undefined.

The sequence was collected from a human donor with classical Hodgkin lymphoma. The chain has TRBV10-2 and TRBJ2-7, with D tentatively TRBD1 or TRBD2 (5 bases each). The input for sequencing was peripheral blood mononuclear cells (PBMCs), taken at baseline. This CDR3 is CASNPGPQYEQYF. CDR3 coding DNA: TGCGCCAGCAACCCGGGACCCCAGTACGAGCAGTACTTC.